This is a list of T cell receptor beta chains from one sample in a study of T-cell memory formation after mild COVID-19. TCRdb re-derived calls from the 5' RACE reads in MiXCR, one entry per CDR3 protein. The table lists around 190,000 distinct CDR3 sequences, around a sixth of them singletons. Sequencing was performed on PBMCs or a T cell subset sorted from them (not recorded which). Source of these receptors: a man between 18 and 35 years old who had mild COVID-19 (a few samples of this study predate the infection). Cell type and time point are not known. Both conserved end residues are part of each CDR3. Each record gives: J gene, CDR3 length, V gene, CDR3 protein.

J gene: TRBJ2-1; CDR3 length: 15; V gene: TRBV24-1; CDR3 protein: CATSETGGSYNEQFF
J gene: TRBJ2-5; CDR3 length: 13; V gene: TRBV10-2; CDR3 protein: CASSVGEMETQYF
J gene: TRBJ1-1; CDR3 length: 14; V gene: TRBV11-1; CDR3 protein: CASSLDYGNTEAFF
J gene: TRBJ1-5; CDR3 length: 13; V gene: TRBV7-9; CDR3 protein: CASRFDSSQPQHF
J gene: TRBJ2-3; CDR3 length: 17; V gene: TRBV5-1; CDR3 protein: CASSFRSGTSGTDTQYF
J gene: TRBJ2-1; CDR3 length: 13; V gene: TRBV24-1; CDR3 protein: CATSDARGGEQFF
J gene: TRBJ1-5; CDR3 length: 18; V gene: TRBV4-2; CDR3 protein: CASSQVSRGVTGNQPQHF
J gene: TRBJ1-2; CDR3 length: 16; V gene: TRBV20-1; CDR3 protein: CSASGGWAGSNYGYTF
J gene: TRBJ2-5; CDR3 length: 18; V gene: TRBV11-2; CDR3 protein: CASSLARGGHGYQETQYF
J gene: TRBJ1-2; CDR3 length: 14; V gene: TRBV6-1; CDR3 protein: CASRTGTAPYGYTF
J gene: TRBJ2-3; CDR3 length: 12; V gene: TRBV7-2; CDR3 protein: CASSLDLDTQYF
J gene: TRBJ1-2; CDR3 length: 15; V gene: TRBV4-3; CDR3 protein: CASSQEGRGLDGYTF
J gene: TRBJ1-2; CDR3 length: 13; V gene: TRBV28; CDR3 protein: CASSFGRGYGYTF
J gene: TRBJ2-3; CDR3 length: 14; V gene: TRBV7-3; CDR3 protein: CASSRTSGTDTQYF
J gene: TRBJ1-4; CDR3 length: 13; V gene: TRBV6-2/TRBV6-3; CDR3 protein: CASVGQGAEKLFF
J gene: TRBJ2-1; CDR3 length: 10; V gene: TRBV7-9; CDR3 protein: CAPGGGEQFF
J gene: TRBJ2-3; CDR3 length: 13; V gene: TRBV9; CDR3 protein: CASSVAPTDTQYF
J gene: TRBJ2-7; CDR3 length: 16; V gene: TRBV5-1; CDR3 protein: CASSGGLAGDSYEQYF
J gene: TRBJ1-1; CDR3 length: 14; V gene: TRBV4-1; CDR3 protein: CASSRMTGDTEAFF
J gene: TRBJ1-2; CDR3 length: 14; V gene: TRBV4-3; CDR3 protein: CASTPAARAYGYTF
J gene: TRBJ2-1; CDR3 length: 12; V gene: TRBV20-1; CDR3 protein: CSARDRLAEQFF
J gene: TRBJ2-1; CDR3 length: 13; V gene: TRBV28; CDR3 protein: CASRASGYNEQFF
J gene: TRBJ1-3; CDR3 length: 17; V gene: TRBV7-6; CDR3 protein: CASSLGSGGNSGNTIYF
J gene: TRBJ2-1; CDR3 length: 14; V gene: TRBV28; CDR3 protein: CASSWSAGHNEQFF
J gene: TRBJ2-7; CDR3 length: 15; V gene: TRBV4-3; CDR3 protein: CASSRRDRGFDEQYF
J gene: TRBJ2-5; CDR3 length: 14; V gene: TRBV11-2; CDR3 protein: CASSSGGALETQYF
J gene: TRBJ2-5; CDR3 length: 15; V gene: TRBV7-7; CDR3 protein: CASSLGGDYQETQYF
J gene: TRBJ1-2; CDR3 length: 12; V gene: TRBV29-1; CDR3 protein: CSVPRGYYGYTF
J gene: TRBJ1-1; CDR3 length: 14; V gene: TRBV2; CDR3 protein: CASRPGQGATEAFF
J gene: TRBJ1-5; CDR3 length: 13; V gene: TRBV20-1; CDR3 protein: CSAHEGPGGPQHF
J gene: TRBJ2-1; CDR3 length: 14; V gene: TRBV12-3/TRBV12-4; CDR3 protein: CASSLGTSGTEQFF
J gene: TRBJ2-7; CDR3 length: 14; V gene: TRBV7-9; CDR3 protein: CASSLLGRVHEQYF
J gene: TRBJ2-1; CDR3 length: 15; V gene: TRBV7-8; CDR3 protein: CASSRDRGQYNEQFF
J gene: TRBJ1-2; CDR3 length: 17; V gene: TRBV7-6; CDR3 protein: CASSPNFGGGLNYGYTF
J gene: TRBJ1-2; CDR3 length: 16; V gene: TRBV19; CDR3 protein: CASSIPWQGRKSGYTF
J gene: TRBJ2-1; CDR3 length: 14; V gene: TRBV5-1; CDR3 protein: CASYGTGAEREQFF
J gene: TRBJ2-7; CDR3 length: 14; V gene: TRBV7-2; CDR3 protein: CASSLPSGANEQYF